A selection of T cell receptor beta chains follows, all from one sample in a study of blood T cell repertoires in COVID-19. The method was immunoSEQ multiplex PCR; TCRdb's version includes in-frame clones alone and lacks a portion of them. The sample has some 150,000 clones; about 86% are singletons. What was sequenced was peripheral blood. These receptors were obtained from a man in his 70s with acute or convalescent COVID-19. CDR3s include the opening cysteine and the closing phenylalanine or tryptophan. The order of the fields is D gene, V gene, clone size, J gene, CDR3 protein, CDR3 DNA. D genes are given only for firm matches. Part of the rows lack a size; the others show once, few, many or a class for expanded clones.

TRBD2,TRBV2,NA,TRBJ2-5,CASRALAGGSETQYF,TGTGCCAGCCGGGCCTTAGCGGGAGGGTCGGAGACCCAGTACTTC
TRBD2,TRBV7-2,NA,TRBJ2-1,CASSLAGAYNEQFF,TGTGCCAGCAGCTTGGCGGGGGCCTACAATGAGCAGTTCTTC
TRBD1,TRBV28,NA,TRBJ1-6,CASSRIPGQGNSPLHF,TGTGCCAGCAGCAGGATACCGGGACAGGGGAATTCACCCCTCCACTTT
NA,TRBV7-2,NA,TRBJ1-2,CASSQQTNYGYTF,TGTGCCAGCAGCCAACAGACTAACTATGGCTACACCTTC
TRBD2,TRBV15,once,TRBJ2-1,CATPRPGLVGNNEQFF,TGTGCCACCCCCCGGCCGGGACTAGTGGGTAACAATGAGCAGTTCTTC
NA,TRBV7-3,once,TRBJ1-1,CASSYTPNTEAFF,TGTGCCAGCAGCTACACGCCGAACACTGAAGCTTTCTTT
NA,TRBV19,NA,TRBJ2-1,CASSIPGGGGGARGEQFF,TGTGCCAGTAGTATACCTGGGGGGGGCGGAGGGGCACGAGGTGAGCAGTTCTTC
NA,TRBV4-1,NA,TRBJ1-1,CASRSGATEAFF,TGCGCCAGCAGGAGTGGGGCCACTGAAGCTTTCTTT
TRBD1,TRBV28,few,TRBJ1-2,CASSGDRANYGYTF,TGTGCCAGCAGTGGGGACAGGGCGAACTATGGCTACACCTTC
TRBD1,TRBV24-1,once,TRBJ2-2,CATSDPGTGMSGELFF,TGTGCCACCAGTGACCCTGGGACAGGGATGTCCGGGGAGCTGTTTTTT
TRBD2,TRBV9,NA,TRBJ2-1,CASSPSGSSYNEQFF,TGTGCCAGCAGCCCTAGCGGGAGCTCCTACAATGAGCAGTTCTTC
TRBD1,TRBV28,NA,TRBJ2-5,CASSGQGYQETQYF,TGTGCCAGCAGTGGACAGGGGTACCAAGAGACCCAGTACTTC
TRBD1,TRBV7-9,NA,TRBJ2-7,CASSDRDRAEEQYF,TGTGCCAGCAGCGACCGGGACAGGGCTGAAGAGCAGTACTTC
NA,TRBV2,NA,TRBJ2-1,CASRDYYNEQFF,TGTGCCAGCAGGGACTACTACAATGAGCAGTTCTTC
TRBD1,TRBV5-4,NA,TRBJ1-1,CASSLSATGDTEAFF,TGTGCCAGCAGCCTTAGTGCTACAGGGGACACTGAAGCTTTCTTT
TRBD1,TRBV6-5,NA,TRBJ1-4,CASSYSSGTGNEKLFF,TGTGCCAGCAGTTACTCGAGCGGGACAGGGAACGAAAAACTGTTTTTT
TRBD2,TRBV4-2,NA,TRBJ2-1,CASSPTSGEGNEQFF,TGTGCCAGCAGCCCCACTAGCGGGGAAGGCAATGAGCAGTTCTTC
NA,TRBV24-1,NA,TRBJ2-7,CATSARGGEQYF,TGTGCCACCAGTGCCAGGGGTGGCGAGCAGTACTTC
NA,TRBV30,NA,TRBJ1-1,CAWSTGSTSNTEAFF,TGTGCCTGGAGTACAGGTTCTACGTCGAACACTGAAGCTTTCTTT
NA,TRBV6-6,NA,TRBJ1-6,CASSFPGVSNSPLHF,TGTGCCAGCAGTTTCCCCGGGGTCTCTAATTCACCCCTCCACTTT
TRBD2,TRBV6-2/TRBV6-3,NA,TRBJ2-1,CASSLREASYNEQFF,TGTGCCAGCAGTTTACGGGAGGCCTCCTACAATGAGCAGTTCTTC
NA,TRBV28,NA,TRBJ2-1,CASSLSTFNSHEQFF,TGTGCCAGCAGTTTATCTACGTTCAACTCCCATGAGCAGTTCTTC
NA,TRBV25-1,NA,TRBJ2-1,CASSERGSIPYNEQFF,TGTGCCAGCAGTGAAAGGGGTTCAATTCCCTACAATGAGCAGTTCTTC
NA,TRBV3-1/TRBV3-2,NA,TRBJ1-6,CASGATVNSPLHF,TGTGCCAGCGGAGCGACAGTTAATTCACCCCTCCACTTT
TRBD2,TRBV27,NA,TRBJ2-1,CASSLRLAGTNEQFF,TGTGCCAGCAGTCTCAGACTAGCGGGAACCAATGAGCAGTTCTTC
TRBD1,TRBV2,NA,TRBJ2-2,CASSWDRKNTGELFF,TGTGCCAGCAGTTGGGACAGAAAAAACACCGGGGAGCTGTTTTTT
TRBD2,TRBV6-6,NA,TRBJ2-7,CASSYQRLAGESEQYF,TGTGCCAGCAGTTACCAGAGACTAGCGGGAGAGAGTGAGCAGTACTTC
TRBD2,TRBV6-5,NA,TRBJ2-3,CASSYERGGGADTQYF,TGTGCCAGCAGTTATGAGCGGGGGGGCGGGGCAGATACGCAGTATTTT
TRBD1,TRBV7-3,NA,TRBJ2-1,CASSTLPTGAVGGYTYNEQFF,TGTGCCAGCAGCACTCTACCGACAGGGGCAGTTGGCGGCTATACCTACAATGAGCAGTTCTTC
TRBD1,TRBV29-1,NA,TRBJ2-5,CSARQGKETQYF,TGCAGCGCCCGACAGGGCAAAGAGACCCAGTACTTC
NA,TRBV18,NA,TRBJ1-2,CASSPSGTLVYGYTF,TGTGCCAGCTCACCCTCCGGGACACTCGTCTATGGCTACACCTTC
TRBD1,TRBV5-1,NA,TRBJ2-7,CASSLIGTGSYEQYF,TGCGCCAGCAGCTTGATCGGGACAGGGTCCTACGAGCAGTACTTC
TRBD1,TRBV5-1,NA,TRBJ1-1,CASSLRGTGGAQNTEAFF,TGCGCCAGCAGCTTGAGGGGAACAGGGGGCGCGCAAAACACTGAAGCTTTCTTT
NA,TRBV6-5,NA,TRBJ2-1,CASNSQRNEQFF,TGTGCCAGCAATTCTCAGCGAAATGAGCAGTTCTTC
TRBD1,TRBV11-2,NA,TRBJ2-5,CASSLGDRDTETQYF,TGTGCCAGCAGCTTAGGAGACAGGGATACGGAGACCCAGTACTTC
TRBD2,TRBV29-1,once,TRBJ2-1,CSVDSGLYNEQFF,TGCAGCGTTGATAGCGGGCTTTACAATGAGCAGTTCTTC